This is a list of T cell receptor beta chains from one sample in a study of blood T cell repertoires in COVID-19. Clones were sequenced by immunoSEQ multiplex PCR, and TCRdb holds only the in-frame ones, with some missing. The sample lists roughly 100,000 clones, 84% occurring once. The sample consisted of peripheral blood. Receptor source: a human donor in a cohort sampled during active or convalescent COVID-19. Each CDR3 is given with its conserved first and last residue. A D gene is named only where the DNA matches it firmly. The listing skips clone size in some rows; elsewhere it reads once, few, many or a size class.

j_call	cdr3_length	v_call	clone_size	d_call	cdr3_nt	cdr3_aa
TRBJ1-2	14	TRBV28	NA	NA	TGTGCCAGCAGTGGAGACGGACTCCTACTAGGCTACACCTTC	CASSGDGLLLGYTF
TRBJ1-2	12	TRBV7-6	NA	TRBD1	TGTGCCAGCAGCCCAGGACAGGAGGGCTACACCTTC	CASSPGQEGYTF
TRBJ2-7	16	TRBV27	NA	TRBD1	TGTGCCAGCAGTTTACTCTCGGGACAGAGCTCCTACGAGCAGTACTTC	CASSLLSGQSSYEQYF
TRBJ1-6	11	TRBV2	NA	NA	TGTGCCAGCAGCCGTCAGGGTTACCTCCACTTT	CASSRQGYLHF
TRBJ1-6	14	TRBV11-2	many	NA	TGTGCCAGCAGCTGGACAGCGAGGAATTCACCCCTCCACTTT	CASSWTARNSPLHF
TRBJ2-2	14	TRBV29-1	NA	TRBD1	TGCAGCGTTTATGACAGGGGGCGAACCGGGGAGCTGTTTTTT	CSVYDRGRTGELFF
TRBJ2-7	11	TRBV30	NA	NA	TGTGCCTGGGGTCGAGTGTACGAGCAGTACTTC	CAWGRVYEQYF
TRBJ2-2	15	TRBV5-1	NA	TRBD2	TGCGCCAGCAGCTTCACTAGCGTGGGCACCGGGGAGCTGTTTTTT	CASSFTSVGTGELFF
TRBJ1-2	13	TRBV10-3	few	NA	TGTGCCAGCACGTGGGGAGAAGACTATGGCTACACCTTC	CASTWGEDYGYTF
TRBJ2-5	13	TRBV2	NA	NA	TGTGCTTCGCAGGTCCATCTACAAGAGACCCAGTACTTC	CASQVHLQETQYF
TRBJ1-2	13	TRBV6-5	NA	TRBD1	TGTGCCAGCAGCACAACAGGGGCGAGGGGCTACACCTTC	CASSTTGARGYTF
TRBJ1-3	17	TRBV4-2	NA	NA	TGTGCCAGCAGCCAAGAAAGAGTTTCAGGGTGGGGAAACACCATATATTTT	CASSQERVSGWGNTIYF
TRBJ1-3	14	TRBV6-5	few	NA	TGTGCCAGCAGACGCCTGAGCTCTGGAAACACCATATATTTT	CASRRLSSGNTIYF
TRBJ2-1	11	TRBV2	NA	NA	TGTGCCATCGACAGATACAATGAGCAGTTCTTC	CAIDRYNEQFF
TRBJ2-7	15	TRBV30	NA	TRBD1	TGTGCCTGGAGTGTTTGGGACAGGGGATTCTACGAGCAGTACTTC	CAWSVWDRGFYEQYF
TRBJ1-5	13	TRBV7-9	NA	NA	TGTGCCAGCAGCTCTGGGGGGGACCAGCCCCAGCATTTT	CASSSGGDQPQHF
TRBJ1-2	14	TRBV19	once	NA	TGTGCCAGTAGTATAGGTCAGAATAACTATGGCTACACCTTC	CASSIGQNNYGYTF
TRBJ2-3	14	TRBV30	NA	TRBD2	TGTGCCTGGAGTATGGGCGGGGGGGCAGATACGCAGTATTTT	CAWSMGGGADTQYF
TRBJ2-1	15	TRBV5-6	NA	TRBD1	TGTGCCAGCAGCTTGGTTGGACAGGGGGCAGGTGAGCAGTTCTTC	CASSLVGQGAGEQFF
TRBJ1-2	14	TRBV3-1/TRBV3-2	NA	NA	TGTGCCAGCAGCCAAGCTGACAGAAACTATGGCTACACCTTC	CASSQADRNYGYTF
TRBJ2-5	12	TRBV7-9	NA	NA	TGTGCCAGCAGCTTAACCCAGGCGACCCAGTACTTC	CASSLTQATQYF
TRBJ1-3	16	TRBV2	NA	NA	TGTGCCAGCAGTTCGGACAGCGTGACCTCTGGAAACACCATATATTTT	CASSSDSVTSGNTIYF
TRBJ2-7	15	TRBV19	few	TRBD1	TGTGCCAGTAGTCTCTGGACAGGGGCCAAGGTCGAGCAGTACTTC	CASSLWTGAKVEQYF